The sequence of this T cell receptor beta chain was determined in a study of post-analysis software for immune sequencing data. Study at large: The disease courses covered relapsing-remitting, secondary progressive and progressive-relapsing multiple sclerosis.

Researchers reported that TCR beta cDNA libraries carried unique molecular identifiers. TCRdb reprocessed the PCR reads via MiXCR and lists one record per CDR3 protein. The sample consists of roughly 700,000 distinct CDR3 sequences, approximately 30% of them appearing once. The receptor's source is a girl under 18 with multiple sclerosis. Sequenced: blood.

CDR3 region: CASSLGARDQETQYF. CDR3 in DNA: TGCGCCAGCAGCTTGGGCGCTAGGGATCAAGAGACCCAGTACTTC. The V and J genes are TRBV5-1 and TRBJ2-5; D ambiguous. The germline V and J ends were trimmed by 0 bases and 2 bases, with 11 bases remaining between them. The CDR3 extends over 15 amino acids. Germline V gives CDR1 SGHRS, CDR2 YFSETQ.